Following are 30 T cell receptor beta chains from one sample sequenced in a study of blood T cell repertoires in COVID-19. Libraries were prepared by immunoSEQ multiplex PCR; TCRdb keeps only in-frame clonotypes and omits some of them. Seen here are about 500,000 clones, 75% to 90% observed once, and the top ten hold roughly 1%. Sequenced material: peripheral blood. The receptors come from a young man with COVID-19, enrolled during active disease.

The CDR3 bases are TGTGCCAGCAGCCACCCTAACCCGGGACAAAAGTACTTC. Protein product: CASSHPNPGQKYF. The chain uses TRBV12-3 or TRBV12-4 and TRBJ2-4, with D possibly matching TRBD1 (6 bases). With 6 bases removed from V and 14 bases from J, the gap between germline ends came to 20 bases. This CDR3 region has 13 residues.

CDR3 amino acids: CASSQVSNTEAFF. CDR3 nucleotides: TGTGCCAGCAGCCAAGTCTCGAACACTGAAGCTTTCTTT. J is TRBJ1-1 and V is TRBV14; D is unclear. V lost 1 base and J 1 base, leaving 4 bases between the germline ends. The germline gives CDR1 SGHDN, CDR2 FVKESK. This CDR3 is 13 amino acids long.

On this clone: Other nucleotide sequences in the sample specify the same CDR3. CDR3: CASSMGSSTDTQYF. CDR3 nucleotides: TGTGCCAGTAGTATGGGTAGCAGCACAGATACGCAGTATTTT. The rearrangement joins TRBV19 to TRBJ2-3; D unclear. This CDR3 contains 14 residues. V shed 3 bases and J shed 0 bases, with 7 bases lying between them. Per the germline V gene, CDR1 is LNHDA and CDR2 is SQIVND (reference sequence).

This rearrangement joins TRBV9 to TRBJ2-5, with 7 bases aligning to TRBD1. From germline, CDR1 is SGDLS and CDR2 YYNGEE. V lost 0 bases, J lost 3 bases, and 5 bases stayed unmatched. CDR3 length: 15 amino acids. The chain's CDR3 is CASSVGGTEEETQYF. DNA of the CDR3: TGTGCCAGCAGCGTAGGGGGGACAGAAGAAGAGACCCAGTACTTC.

The chain recombines TRBV6-5 with TRBJ2-7; TRBD2 matches 7 bases. Looked up from germline, CDR1 is MNHEY and CDR2 is SVGAGI. V trimming: 8 bases; J trimming: 4 bases; junction bases outside the gene matches: 8. The CDR3 is made up of 13 amino acids. The CDR3 is CASQAGPRYEQYF. In nucleotides, the CDR3 is TGTGCCAGCCAAGCGGGACCCCGGTACGAGCAGTACTTC.

This clone was picked up a small number of times. This chain connects TRBV7-9 to TRBJ2-7, with D possibly being TRBD2 (6 bases). Trimming left V 5 bases short and J 6 bases short, with 14 bases between. The CDR3 loop spans 13 amino acids. Germline CDR1 reads SEHNR; CDR2 reads FQNEAQ (reference sequence). CDR3 protein: CASSGSGFGEQYF. As DNA, the CDR3 is TGTGCCAGCAGCGGAAGCGGGTTCGGCGAGCAGTACTTC.

A word on this clone: Mismatch with germline at one junction end may stem from a read error. This rearrangement joins TRBV11-2 to TRBJ1-6, with D perhaps TRBD1 (5 bases). The CDR3 sequence is 14 residues long. Germline lookup yields CDR1 SGHAT and CDR2 FQNNGV. CDR3: CASSLAGYKSPLHF. The CDR3 DNA is TGTGCCAGCAGCCTAGCAGGGTATAAGTCACCCCTCCACTTT.

The genes are TRBV12-3 or TRBV12-4 and TRBJ1-1; D is possibly TRBD1 (6 bases). V was pared by 8 bases and J by 0 bases, with 10 bases between. CDR3 length: 13 amino acids. The CDR3 region is CASLGQMNTEAFF. The DNA of the CDR3 is TGTGCCAGCTTAGGACAGATGAACACTGAAGCTTTCTTT.

The rearrangement joins TRBV3-1 (or the pseudogene TRBV3-2) to TRBJ2-2; 7 bases map to TRBD1. This CDR3 has 17 amino acids. Germline V lookup: CDR1 LGHDT, CDR2 YNNKEL (reference sequence). J was trimmed by 5 bases and V by 4 bases; bases with no gene match: 13. DNA of the CDR3: TGTGCCAGCAGCCGCGGACAGGCCGCTTCTCGGACCGGGGAGCTGTTTTTT. Encoded protein: CASSRGQAASRTGELFF.

The chain couples TRBV2 to TRBJ1-2; 8 positions agree with TRBD1. The CDR3 covers 12 residues. CDR1 is SNHLY and CDR2 is FYNNEI in the germline V gene. V gave up 7 bases and J gave up 10 bases; unmatched junction bases: 8. CDR3 sequence: CASTGTGSFYTF. Written as DNA, the CDR3 is TGTGCCAGCACCGGGACAGGCAGCTTCTACACCTTC.

The chain links TRBV5-4 to TRBJ1-5; D uncertain. V was cut by 3 bases and J by 6 bases, with 10 bases left in between. The CDR3 covers 13 residues. Germline V CDR1 and CDR2: SGHNT, YYREEE (reference sequence). The CDR3 is CASSSAGGQPQHF. Here the CDR3 DNA reads TGTGCCAGCAGCTCAGCGGGCGGTCAGCCCCAGCATTTT. Combining the CDR3 with reference TRBV5-4 and TRBJ1-5 gives the whole variable domain ETGVTQSPTHLIKTRGQQVTLRCSSQSGHNTVSWYQQALGQGPQFIFQYYREEENGRGNFPPRFSGLQFPNYSSELNVNALELDDSALYLCASSSAGGQPQHFGDGTRLSIL.

V is TRBV28 and J is TRBJ2-5; 10 nucleotides match TRBD2. The germline V gene has CDR1 MDHEN and CDR2 SYDVKM. The CDR3 covers 19 residues. After removal of 1 base from V and 5 bases from J, the junction contained 16 bases not matched to a gene. CDR3: CASSLFHNGLAGALETQYF. In DNA, the CDR3 is TGTGCCAGCAGTTTATTTCACAATGGGCTAGCGGGAGCGCTGGAGACCCAGTACTTC.

The V call is TRBV12-3 or TRBV12-4, the J call TRBJ1-2, with a tentative D call TRBD1 (5 bases). The V gene lost 5 bases and the J gene lost 8 bases, with 9 bases spanning the gap. This CDR3 has 11 amino acids. The CDR3 protein is CASSGQGGYTF. CDR3 bases: TGTGCCAGCAGTGGTCAGGGCGGCTACACCTTC.

This clone was seen a few times. The gene calls are TRBV5-1 and TRBJ1-1, with D unresolved. Germline V lookup: CDR1 SGHRS, CDR2 YFSETQ. This CDR3 spans 13 amino acids. Trimming removed 1 base from V and 0 bases from J, with 4 bases in between. CDR3 protein: CASSLNMNTEAFF. The CDR3 bases are TGCGCCAGCAGCTTGAACATGAACACTGAAGCTTTCTTT.

The V call is TRBV5-4, the J call TRBJ2-1; 7 bases align to TRBD2. The CDR3 loop spans 14 amino acids. Germline CDR1 is SGHNT and CDR2 is YYREEE (reference sequence). J lost 10 bases, V lost 4 bases, and 11 bases had no gene match. In DNA form, the CDR3 reads TGTGCCAGCAGCGAGGGACTATCCCTTGGGGAGCAGTTCTTC. This gives the protein CASSEGLSLGEQFF. The full variable domain, in which reference TRBV5-4 and TRBJ2-1 provide the parts outside the CDR3, is ETGVTQSPTHLIKTRGQQVTLRCSSQSGHNTVSWYQQALGQGPQFIFQYYREEENGRGNFPPRFSGLQFPNYSSELNVNALELDDSALYLCASSEGLSLGEQFFGPGTRLTVL.

The chain links TRBV3-1 (or the pseudogene TRBV3-2) to TRBJ1-1, with D maybe TRBD1 (5 bases). CDR1 LGHDT and CDR2 YNNKEL come from the germline V gene (reference sequence). The V gene lost 2 bases and the J gene lost 8 bases, with 15 bases spanning the gap. This CDR3 region has 14 residues. The CDR3 sequence: CASSQSVRQTEAFF. CDR3 nucleotide sequence: TGTGCCAGCAGCCAATCTGTCCGACAGACGGAAGCTTTCTTT.

The chain carries TRBV27 and TRBJ2-7; TRBD1 aligns across 8 bases. The CDR3 loop spans 17 amino acids. CDR1 is MNHEY and CDR2 is SMNVEV in the germline V gene (reference sequence). Germline trimming cut 11 bases from V and 0 bases from J; bases unmatched to any gene: 18. The CDR3 sequence: CASRRQGAFQSSYEQYF. Here the CDR3 DNA reads TGTGCCTCGCGGAGGCAGGGGGCCTTCCAGAGCTCCTACGAGCAGTACTTC.

The chain employs TRBV19 and TRBJ2-7; 11 bases match TRBD1. CDR3 length equals 13 residues. The V segment lost 5 bases and the J segment 7 bases; nucleotides outside the gene matches: 4. The V gene's germline CDR1 is LNHDA and CDR2 SQIVND (reference sequence). In nucleotides, the CDR3 is TGTGCCAGTAGTGAGGACAGGGGGCTTGAGCAGTACTTC. Amino acids: CASSEDRGLEQYF.

The chain carries TRBV7-8 and TRBJ1-1; no clear D. Trimming took off 6 bases at V and 0 bases at J, with 17 bases between the two ends. This CDR3 is 16 amino acids long. CDR1 and CDR2 from the germline V gene are SGHVS and FQNEAQ. CDR3: CASSIPTGRVNTEAFF. DNA of the CDR3: TGTGCCAGCAGTATACCGACGGGGAGGGTGAACACTGAAGCTTTCTTT.

V gene TRBV7-9 combines with J gene TRBJ1-1, with D possibly being TRBD1 (6 bases). CDR1 is SEHNR, CDR2 FQNEAQ, per germline (reference sequence). The CDR3 is 14 amino acids. The V and J ends lost 2 bases and 4 bases respectively, with 11 bases between them. The chain's CDR3 is CASSLRTEITEAFF. DNA of the CDR3: TGTGCCAGCAGCTTAAGGACAGAAATCACTGAAGCTTTCTTT.

The chain recombines TRBV3-1 (or the pseudogene TRBV3-2) with TRBJ1-1; no definite D call. CDR1 is LGHDT and CDR2 is YNNKEL in the germline V gene (reference sequence). V was trimmed by 6 bases and J by 2 bases, leaving 16 bases between them. The CDR3 contains 15 residues. DNA for the CDR3: TGTGCCAGCAGTTCTAACGATCCGGGAAACACTGAAGCTTTCTTT. Translated, it gives CASSSNDPGNTEAFF.

The CDR3 DNA follows: TGTGCCACCAGCAGAGATACAGGAGACCAGCCCCAGCATTTT. Residues: CATSRDTGDQPQHF. The chain employs TRBV15 and TRBJ1-5; D possibly corresponds to TRBD1 (5 bases). This CDR3 spans 14 amino acids. The germline gives CDR1 LNHNV, CDR2 YYDKDF (reference sequence). Trimming left V 0 bases short and J 7 bases short, with 10 bases between.

The CDR3: CASSVEDYEQYF. The CDR3 coding sequence is TGTGCCAGCAGCGTGGAGGACTACGAGCAGTACTTC. The V gene is TRBV12-3 or TRBV12-4, the J gene TRBJ2-7; D might be TRBD2 (5 bases). Trimming took off 6 bases at V and 3 bases at J, with 9 bases between the two ends. There are 12 residues in the CDR3.

This clone came up a few times. This chain uses TRBV19 with TRBJ2-2, with 10 bases aligning to TRBD2. Germline values: CDR1 LNHDA, CDR2 SQIVND (reference sequence). With V trimmed by 2 bases and J by 5 bases, 8 bases remained unmatched. The CDR3 is 17 amino acids. The CDR3 loop is CASSIFGLAGETGELFF. In nucleotides, the CDR3 is TGTGCCAGTAGTATATTCGGGCTAGCGGGAGAGACCGGGGAGCTGTTTTTT.

The rearrangement links TRBV19 to TRBJ2-7; 9 bases are a match to TRBD1. CDR3 length: 15 residues. The V gene end was trimmed by 7 bases and the J gene end by 5 bases; junction bases not matched to a gene: 12. Germline V CDR1 and CDR2: LNHDA, SQIVND (reference sequence). The CDR3 bases are TGTGCCAGTATCGCCACCGGGACAGGGAGGAACGAGCAGTACTTC. This gives the protein CASIATGTGRNEQYF. The whole variable domain, remainder taken from reference TRBV19 and TRBJ2-7, is DGGITQSPKYLFRKEGQNVTLSCEQNLNHDAMYWYRQDPGQGLRLIYYSQIVNDFQKGDIAEGYSVSREKKESFPLTVTSAQKNPTAFYLCASIATGTGRNEQYFGPGTRLTVT.

This clone was found a few times. The chain joins TRBV24-1 to TRBJ1-3; D not certain. The CDR3 consists of 11 residues. The V gene lost 9 bases and the J gene lost 9 bases, with 11 bases spanning the gap. CDR1 is KGHDR, CDR2 SFDVKD, per germline. The CDR3 bases are TGTGCCACCCCAGGTGATTTCACCATATATTTT. Protein: CATPGDFTIYF.

The chain is built from TRBV9 and TRBJ1-5; 7 bases fit TRBD1. The CDR3 sequence is 13 residues long. CDR1 and CDR2 from the germline V gene are SGDLS and YYNGEE. V trimming: 7 bases; J trimming: 3 bases; junction bases outside the gene matches: 4. The CDR3 coding sequence is TGTGCCAGCGGGGACAGCTTCAATCAGCCCCAGCATTTT. Protein sequence: CASGDSFNQPQHF.

V usage is TRBV6-5 and J usage is TRBJ2-1; TRBD2 is a possible D gene (6 bases). Germline V gene data show CDR1 as MNHEY and CDR2 as SVGAGI. V gave up 11 bases and J gave up 3 bases, with 8 bases separating them. The CDR3 sequence is 11 residues long. The CDR3 protein is CAGGGYNEQFF. CDR3 coding DNA: TGTGCCGGGGGAGGCTACAATGAGCAGTTCTTC.

The chain employs TRBV29-1 and TRBJ2-3, with 7 positions matching TRBD2. The V gene end was trimmed by 5 bases and the J gene end by 6 bases; junction bases not matched to a gene: 14. Germline-derived CDR1 and CDR2 are SQVTM and ANQGSEA. This CDR3 comprises 15 residues. The CDR3 nucleotides read TGCAGCGTTTCAACGAGCGGGACCCCTTTCGATACGCAGTATTTT. It codes for CSVSTSGTPFDTQYF.

This clone showed up just once. V is TRBV15 and J is TRBJ1-3; perhaps TRBD1 as D (6 bases). Deletions cut 1 base from V and 0 bases from J, with 16 bases between. The length of the CDR3 is 18 residues. The germline gives CDR1 LNHNV, CDR2 YYDKDF (reference sequence). CDR3 bases: TGTGCCACCAGCAGAGTCGGGGAGGGGGGACTCTCTGGAAACACCATATATTTT. Protein sequence: CATSRVGEGGLSGNTIYF. The full variable domain, in which reference TRBV15 and TRBJ1-3 provide the parts outside the CDR3, is DAMVIQNPRYQVTQFGKPVTLSCSQTLNHNVMYWYQQKSSQAPKLLFHYYDKDFNNEADTPDNFQSRRPNTSFCFLDIRSPGLGDTAMYLCATSRVGEGGLSGNTIYFGEGSWLTVV.